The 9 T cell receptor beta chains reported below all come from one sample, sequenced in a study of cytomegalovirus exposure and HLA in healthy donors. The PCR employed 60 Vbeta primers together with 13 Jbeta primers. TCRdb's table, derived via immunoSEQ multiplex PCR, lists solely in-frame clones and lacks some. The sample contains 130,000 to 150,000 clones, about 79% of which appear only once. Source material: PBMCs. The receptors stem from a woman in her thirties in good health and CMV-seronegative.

Written as DNA, the CDR3 is TGTGCCAGCAGTGCATTACAGGGGTCCTACAATGAGCAGTTCTTC. As protein: CASSALQGSYNEQFF. The genes are TRBV6-1 and TRBJ2-1, with 7 bases identical to TRBD1. The CDR3 is made up of 15 amino acids. Trimming took 4 bases from V and 1 from J; bases not matched to a gene: 4. Per germline, CDR1 MNHNS and CDR2 SASEGT.

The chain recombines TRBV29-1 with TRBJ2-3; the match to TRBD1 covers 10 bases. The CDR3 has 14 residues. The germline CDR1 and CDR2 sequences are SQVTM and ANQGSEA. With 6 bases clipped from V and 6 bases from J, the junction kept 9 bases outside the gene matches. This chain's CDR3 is CSVPRDRGRDTQYF. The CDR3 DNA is TGCAGCGTGCCCCGGGACAGGGGAAGGGATACGCAGTATTTT.

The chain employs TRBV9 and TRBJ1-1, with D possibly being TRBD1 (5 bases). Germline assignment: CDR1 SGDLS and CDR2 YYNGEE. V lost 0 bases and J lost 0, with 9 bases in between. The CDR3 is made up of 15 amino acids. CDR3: CASSVVGLMNTEAFF. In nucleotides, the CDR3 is TGTGCCAGCAGCGTAGTGGGACTCATGAACACTGAAGCTTTCTTT.

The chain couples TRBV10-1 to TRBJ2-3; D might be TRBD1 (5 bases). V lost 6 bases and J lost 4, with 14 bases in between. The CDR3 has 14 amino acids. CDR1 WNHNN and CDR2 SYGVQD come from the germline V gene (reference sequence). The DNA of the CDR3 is TGCGCCAGCAGCGTCCTAGGGGTGGCAGATACGCAGTATTTT. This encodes CASSVLGVADTQYF.

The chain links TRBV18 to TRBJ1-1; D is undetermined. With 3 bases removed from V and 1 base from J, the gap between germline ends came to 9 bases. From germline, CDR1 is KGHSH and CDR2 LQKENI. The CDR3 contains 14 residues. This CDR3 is CASSPSIRNTEAFF. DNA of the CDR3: TGTGCCAGCTCACCGTCGATCAGGAACACTGAAGCTTTCTTT.

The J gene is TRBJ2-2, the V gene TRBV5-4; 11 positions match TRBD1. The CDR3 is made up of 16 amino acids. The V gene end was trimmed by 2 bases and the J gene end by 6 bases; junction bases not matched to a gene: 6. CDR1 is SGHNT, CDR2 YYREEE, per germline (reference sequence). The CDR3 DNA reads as TGTGCCAGCAGCTTCGGGACAGGGGGTAGGGCCGGGGAGCTGTTTTTT. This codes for CASSFGTGGRAGELFF.

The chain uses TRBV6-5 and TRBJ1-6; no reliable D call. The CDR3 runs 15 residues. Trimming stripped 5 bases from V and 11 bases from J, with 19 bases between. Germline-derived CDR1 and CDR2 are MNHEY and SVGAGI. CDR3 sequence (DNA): TGTGCCAGCAGTCGTACCCCCGAGGGTTCGGCACCCCTCCACTTT. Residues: CASSRTPEGSAPLHF.

CDR3 amino acids: CASSVEPRGETQYF. CDR3 nucleotide sequence: TGTGCCAGCAGCGTAGAACCCCGCGGAGAGACCCAGTACTTC. V and J are TRBV9 and TRBJ2-5; unclear D gene. V was trimmed by 0 bases and J by 4 bases, leaving 10 bases between them. The germline V gene has CDR1 SGDLS and CDR2 YYNGEE. This CDR3 has 14 residues.

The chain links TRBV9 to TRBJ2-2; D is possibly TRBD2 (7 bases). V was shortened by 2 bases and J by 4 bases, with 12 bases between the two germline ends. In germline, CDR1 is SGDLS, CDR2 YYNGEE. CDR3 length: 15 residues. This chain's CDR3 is CASSVGGAVTGELFF. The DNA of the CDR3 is TGTGCCAGCAGCGTGGGGGGGGCAGTCACCGGGGAGCTGTTTTTT.